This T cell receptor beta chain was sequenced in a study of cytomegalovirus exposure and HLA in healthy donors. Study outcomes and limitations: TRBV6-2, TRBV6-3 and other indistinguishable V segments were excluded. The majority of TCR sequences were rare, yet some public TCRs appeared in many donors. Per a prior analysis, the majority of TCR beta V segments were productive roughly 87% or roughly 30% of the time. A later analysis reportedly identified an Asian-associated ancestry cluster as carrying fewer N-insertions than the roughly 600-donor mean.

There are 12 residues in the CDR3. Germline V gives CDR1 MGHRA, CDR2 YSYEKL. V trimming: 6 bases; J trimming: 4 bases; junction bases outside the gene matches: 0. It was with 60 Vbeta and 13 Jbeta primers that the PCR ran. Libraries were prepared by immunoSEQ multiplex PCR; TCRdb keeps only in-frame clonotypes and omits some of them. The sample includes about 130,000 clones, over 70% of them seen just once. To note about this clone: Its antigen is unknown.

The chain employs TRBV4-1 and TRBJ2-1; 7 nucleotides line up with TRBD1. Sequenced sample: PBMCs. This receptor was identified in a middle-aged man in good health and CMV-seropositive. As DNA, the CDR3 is TGCGCCAGCAGGGACAGGTACAATGAGCAGTTCTTC. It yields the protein CASRDRYNEQFF.